What follows are 25 T cell receptor beta chains derived from one specimen sequenced in a study of type 1 regulatory T cells. Their antigen targets remain unknown. TCRdb recomputed calls from the reads with MiXCR, one row per CDR3 protein. This sample yields about 68,000 distinct CDR3 sequences, of which around 68% are seen a single time; 7.6% belongs to the top ten. The specimen sequenced was cultured T cells, either the whole culture or a sorted T cell fraction (not recorded which). The subset: Tr1-enriched cell product generated in vitro against host alloantigens. The receptors originated from a human donor in good health.

The chain joins TRBV6-1 to TRBJ1-1; D gene uncertain. Between the trimmed V and J ends, which lost 6 bases and 2 bases, there was a span of 10 bases. This CDR3 has 13 amino acids. The germline V gene encodes CDR1 MNHNS and CDR2 SASEGT. This CDR3 is CASRGSLNTEAFF. The DNA of the CDR3 is TGTGCCAGCAGAGGTAGCCTCAACACTGAAGCTTTCTTT.

The chain links TRBV20-1 to TRBJ1-5; D perhaps matches TRBD1 (6 bases). The CDR3 loop spans 14 amino acids. The V end lost 3 bases, the J end lost 5 bases, and 14 bases lay between the germline ends. Germline V CDR1 and CDR2: DFQATT, SNEGSKA (reference sequence). CDR3 sequence reads: CSARLVSGDQPQHF. CDR3 DNA sequence: TGCAGTGCTAGGTTGGTTTCAGGGGATCAGCCCCAGCATTTT.

This clonotype was found a few times. This chain connects TRBV5-1 to TRBJ1-6, with 9 bases that match TRBD1. V lost 4 bases and J lost 10; bases outside the gene matches: 9. The CDR3 consists of 15 residues. In germline, CDR1 is SGHRS, CDR2 YFSETQ. DNA of the CDR3: TGCGCCAGCAGCCCGATGACAGGGGGGGACTCACCCCTCCACTTT. This gives the protein CASSPMTGGDSPLHF.

This chain joins TRBV5-1 and TRBJ1-1, with D uncertain. Deletions cut 0 bases from V and 3 bases from J, with 6 bases between. CDR3 length: 13 amino acids. Germline V gives CDR1 SGHRS, CDR2 YFSETQ. The CDR3 DNA reads as TGCGCCAGCAGCTTGGGCAGATACACTGAAGCTTTCTTT. As protein: CASSLGRYTEAFF.

V usage is TRBV19 and J usage is TRBJ1-1; D is perhaps TRBD1 (6 bases). This CDR3 contains 14 residues. Looked up from germline, CDR1 is LNHDA and CDR2 is SQIVND (reference sequence). V dropped 7 bases and J dropped 4 bases, with 16 bases sitting between them. Written as DNA, the CDR3 is TGTGCCAGTACTAGTCTGGACAGCGGCACTGAAGCTTTCTTT. Translating gives CASTSLDSGTEAFF. Variable domain in full (rest from reference TRBV19 and TRBJ1-1): DGGITQSPKYLFRKEGQNVTLSCEQNLNHDAMYWYRQDPGQGLRLIYYSQIVNDFQKGDIAEGYSVSREKKESFPLTVTSAQKNPTAFYLCASTSLDSGTEAFFGQGTRLTVV.

The CDR3 DNA sequence: TGTGCCAGCAGCTTAGCGCGGTCGGGGGCGAGCACCATATATTTT. Translation: CASSLARSGASTIYF. The V and J genes are TRBV7-2 and TRBJ1-3; D might be TRBD1 (6 bases). Germline V gene sequence: CDR1 SGHTA, CDR2 FQGNSA. Trimming shortened V by 0 bases and J by 9 bases, and 15 bases separated the two germline ends. CDR3 length equals 15 residues.

The chain links TRBV14 to TRBJ2-2; TRBD2 aligns across 11 bases. The V segment lost 6 bases and the J segment 6 bases; nucleotides outside the gene matches: 6. This CDR3 comprises 15 residues. The germline CDR1 and CDR2 sequences are SGHDN and FVKESK. CDR3 protein: CASSLAGGSAGELFF. CDR3 nucleotides: TGTGCCAGCAGTCTAGCGGGAGGATCTGCCGGGGAGCTGTTTTTT.

The J gene is TRBJ2-5, the V gene TRBV12-3 or TRBV12-4; D is ambiguous. The CDR3 is made up of 12 amino acids. V lost 6 bases and J 7 bases, leaving 12 bases between the germline ends. In DNA form, the CDR3 reads TGTGCCAGCAGGCCAAACAGTGGGACCCAGTACTTC. It encodes CASRPNSGTQYF.

V and J are TRBV28 and TRBJ2-3; the D gene is possibly TRBD2 (6 bases). CDR1 MDHEN and CDR2 SYDVKM come from the germline V gene. The CDR3 is made up of 15 amino acids. V lost 3 bases and J lost 3, with 13 bases in between. CDR3 region: CASSLPSGLTDTQYF. DNA for the CDR3: TGTGCCAGCAGTTTGCCCAGCGGGCTTACAGATACGCAGTATTTT.

This sequence joins TRBV7-3 and TRBJ1-1; no definite D call. Germline-derived CDR1 and CDR2 are SGHTA and FQGTGA. V dropped 5 bases and J dropped 8 bases, with 18 bases sitting between them. The CDR3 has 14 amino acids. The CDR3 loop is CASSPGTNSGEAFF. CDR3 DNA sequence: TGTGCCAGCAGCCCTGGTACTAATTCGGGGGAAGCTTTCTTT.

The rearrangement joins TRBV7-9 to TRBJ1-1, with D hard to call. V was clipped by 5 bases and J by 2 bases, with 6 bases between them. Germline V gene sequence: CDR1 SEHNR, CDR2 FQNEAQ (reference sequence). The CDR3 is 12 amino acids. This CDR3 reads CASSPSNTEAFF. In nucleotides, the CDR3 is TGTGCCAGCAGCCCAAGTAACACTGAAGCTTTCTTT.

Regarding this clonotype: A read error may account for a junction end that differs from germline. The chain uses TRBV7-2 and TRBJ2-5, with D possibly being TRBD1 or TRBD2 (5 bases each). This CDR3 has 13 amino acids. Germline CDR1 reads SGHTA; CDR2 reads FQGNSA. CDR3 in amino acids: CASSSGAVETQCF. As DNA, the CDR3 is TGTGCCAGCAGCTCCGGGGCAGTAGAGACCCAGTGCTTC.

The chain has TRBV5-1 and TRBJ2-7; D is tentatively TRBD1 or TRBD2 (5 bases each). Germline V CDR1 and CDR2: SGHRS, YFSETQ. The CDR3 runs to 12 residues. Trimming pared 0 bases from V and 7 bases from J, leaving 8 bases between. The CDR3 DNA reads as TGCGCCAGCAGCTTGGTAGGGGAGGAGCAGTACTTC. Encoded protein: CASSLVGEEQYF.

V and J are TRBV7-8 and TRBJ1-5; tentatively, D is TRBD1 (5 bases). Deletions cut 5 bases from V and 0 bases from J, with 11 bases between. Germline V CDR1 and CDR2: SGHVS, FQNEAQ. The CDR3 contains 15 residues. The CDR3 DNA sequence: TGTGCCAGCAGCACCCGACAGATTAGCAATCAGCCCCAGCATTTT. Protein product: CASSTRQISNQPQHF.

CDR3 residues: CAIFDADTQYF. The CDR3 DNA follows: TGTGCCATCTTCGATGCAGATACGCAGTATTTT. The chain uses TRBV10-3 and TRBJ2-3; D remains unclear. The CDR3 sequence is 11 residues long. V was trimmed by 8 bases and J by 4 bases, leaving 7 bases between them. Germline V gene data show CDR1 as ENHRY and CDR2 as SYGVKD.

This clonotype was counted only a few times. The chain uses TRBV20-1 and TRBJ2-2; 7 bases match TRBD2. CDR1 DFQATT and CDR2 SNEGSKA come from the germline V gene (reference sequence). CDR3 length equals 15 residues. Unmatched junction bases numbered 6, after V lost 2 bases and J lost 3 bases. The CDR3 bases are TGCAGTGCTAGACCGGGCGGGAGTTACACCGGGGAGCTGTTTTTT. Protein product: CSARPGGSYTGELFF.

The chain recombines TRBV25-1 with TRBJ2-7; TRBD2 agrees at 7 bases. The V and J ends lost 5 bases and 0 bases, in that order; junction bases with no gene match: 10. Germline V gene data show CDR1 as MGHDK and CDR2 as SYGVNS. The CDR3 has 16 residues. The CDR3 loop reads CASSPFEASGSYEQYF. CDR3 bases: TGTGCCAGCAGTCCTTTTGAGGCTAGCGGCTCCTACGAGCAGTACTTC.

This clonotype showed up just a few times. The V call is TRBV24-1, the J call TRBJ2-1, with D hard to call. Per germline, CDR1 KGHDR and CDR2 SFDVKD. The CDR3 totals 15 residues. Trimming removed 3 bases from V and 5 bases from J, with 13 bases in between. The CDR3 nucleotides read TGTGCCACCAGTGATCCCGGACCAGGAGACAATGAGCAGTTCTTC. Translating gives CATSDPGPGDNEQFF.

This clonotype was counted a single time. This chain joins TRBV5-1 and TRBJ2-7; 8 bases map to TRBD2. CDR3 length: 15 residues. Germline V lookup: CDR1 SGHRS, CDR2 YFSETQ. After removal of 4 bases from V and 6 bases from J, the junction contained 12 bases not matched to a gene. The CDR3 DNA follows: TGCGCCAGCAGCCCGGGGGGGACCCGAGGCCTCGAGCAGTACTTC. It encodes CASSPGGTRGLEQYF.

The CDR3 coding sequence is TGCGCCAGCAGCCCTGGGACTAGGGGTAACGGTGAGCAGTTCTTC. Encoded protein: CASSPGTRGNGEQFF. This chain uses TRBV5-1 with TRBJ2-1; 8 nucleotides match TRBD2. V trimming: 4 bases; J trimming: 9 bases; junction bases outside the gene matches: 12. Germline CDR1 SGHRS, CDR2 YFSETQ. The CDR3 runs to 15 residues.

This clonotype was recorded at least ten times. This rearrangement joins TRBV3-1 to TRBJ2-2, with D possibly matching TRBD2 (6 bases). Germline lookup yields CDR1 LGHDT and CDR2 YNNKEL (reference sequence). The CDR3 is 18 amino acids. The V end lost 0 bases, the J end lost 5 bases, and 19 bases lay between the germline ends. CDR3 in DNA: TGTGCCAGCAGCCAAGATGTTTCTAAGGCAGGGAGGACCGGGGAGCTGTTTTTT. It translates to CASSQDVSKAGRTGELFF. Together with reference TRBV3-1 and TRBJ2-2, the CDR3 gives the full variable domain: DTAVSQTPKYLVTQMGNDKSIKCEQNLGHDTMYWYKQDSKKFLKIMFSYNNKELIINETVPNRFSPKSPDKAHLNLHINSLELGDSAVYFCASSQDVSKAGRTGELFFGEGSRLTVL.

The gene calls are TRBV7-2 and TRBJ2-6; D could derive from TRBD1 or TRBD2 (5 bases each). V was clipped by 5 bases and J by 1 base, with 12 bases between them. The V gene's germline CDR1 is SGHTA and CDR2 FQGNSA. The CDR3 runs to 16 residues. The CDR3 spells CASSPAGGSGANVLTF. The DNA for the CDR3 is TGTGCCAGCAGCCCCGCTGGGGGATCTGGGGCCAACGTCCTGACTTTC.

This clonotype was seen a handful of times. The J gene is TRBJ2-1, the V gene TRBV20-1; perhaps TRBD2 as D (5 bases). CDR3 length equals 15 residues. V lost 6 bases and J 2 bases, leaving 17 bases between the germline ends. The germline V gene encodes CDR1 DFQATT and CDR2 SNEGSKA (reference sequence). CDR3 in amino acids: CSAETGKKAYNEQFF. Written as DNA, the CDR3 is TGCAGTGCGGAGACGGGGAAGAAGGCCTACAATGAGCAGTTCTTC.

In this sample, this clonotype turned up a few times. This sequence joins TRBV18 and TRBJ2-1; TRBD1 matches 8 bases. J was trimmed by 9 bases and V by 4 bases; bases with no gene match: 11. Germline CDR1 is KGHSH and CDR2 is LQKENI. The CDR3 contains 15 residues. DNA for the CDR3: TGTGCCAGCTCACAGCAACCGACAGGGGTCGGTGAGCAGTTCTTC. It encodes CASSQQPTGVGEQFF.

The rearrangement uses TRBV7-2 and TRBJ2-5; weak D call: TRBD2 (5 bases). V was clipped by 1 base and J by 7 bases, with 16 bases between them. Germline assignment: CDR1 SGHTA and CDR2 FQGNSA. The CDR3 totals 15 residues. The CDR3 DNA reads TGTGCCAGCAGCTTAGGGCGGGTTGGGAGTTTGACCCAGTACTTC. It codes for CASSLGRVGSLTQYF.